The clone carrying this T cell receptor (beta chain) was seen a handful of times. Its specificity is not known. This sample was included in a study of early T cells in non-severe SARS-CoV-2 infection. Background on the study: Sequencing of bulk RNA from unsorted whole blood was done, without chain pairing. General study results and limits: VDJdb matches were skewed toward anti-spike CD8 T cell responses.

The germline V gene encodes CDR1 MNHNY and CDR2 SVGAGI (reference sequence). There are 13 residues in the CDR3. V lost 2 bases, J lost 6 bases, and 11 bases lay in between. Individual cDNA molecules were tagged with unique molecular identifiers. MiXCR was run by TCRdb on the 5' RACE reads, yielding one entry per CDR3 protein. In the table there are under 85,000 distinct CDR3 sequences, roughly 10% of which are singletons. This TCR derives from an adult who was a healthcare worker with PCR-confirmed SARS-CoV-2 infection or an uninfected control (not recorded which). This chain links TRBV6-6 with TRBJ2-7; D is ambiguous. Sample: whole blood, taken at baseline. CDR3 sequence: CASSYLQVSEQYF. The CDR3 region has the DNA TGTGCCAGCAGTTACCTTCAGGTTTCCGAGCAGTACTTC.